A selection of T cell receptor beta chains follows, all from one sample in a study of cytomegalovirus exposure and HLA in healthy donors. This table comes from immunoSEQ multiplex PCR, and its TCRdb copy is limited to in-frame clones, with some not included. The sample holds 200,000 or so clones; roughly 85% are singletons and the top ten take around 1.8%. The material sequenced was PBMCs. These receptors were obtained from a man aged 18 to 30 in good health and CMV-seronegative. Both conserved end residues are part of each CDR3. Fields, in order: D gene, clone size, V gene, J gene, CDR3 DNA, CDR3 protein. The D gene is left open where the match is weak. Only part of the rows carry a size: once, few, many, or a class if the clone is expanded.

NA	NA	TRBV6-5	TRBJ2-7	TGTGCCAGCTACCAAAAGCGGGTAGGATCCGAGCAGTACTTC	CASYQKRVGSEQYF
TRBD2	NA	TRBV9	TRBJ2-7	TGTGCCAGCAGCCCAACTAGCGGACTCACCTACGAGCAGTACTTC	CASSPTSGLTYEQYF
NA	few	TRBV6-6	TRBJ1-1	TGTGCCAGCAGTTACTCTGTGGGGAGCGGCACTGAAGCTTTCTTT	CASSYSVGSGTEAFF
TRBD2	NA	TRBV27	TRBJ2-7	TGTGCCAGCAGTTTACTCCCCCTAGCGGGGGCTGGGGACGAGCAGTACTTC	CASSLLPLAGAGDEQYF
NA	few	TRBV6-5	TRBJ1-2	TGTGCCAGCAGTCCGACAGCCCGGAACTATGGCTACACCTTC	CASSPTARNYGYTF
NA	NA	TRBV11-3	TRBJ1-3	TGTGCCAGCAGCTCCGGGTTGTCTGGAAACACCATATATTTT	CASSSGLSGNTIYF
TRBD1	NA	TRBV7-9	TRBJ1-2	TGTGCCAGCAGCCCGATGGGAGCGGACAGGGAAAATGGCTACACCTTC	CASSPMGADRENGYTF
NA	NA	TRBV4-3	TRBJ2-3	TGCGCCAGCAGCCAAGATATGTCGGGGGATACGCAGTATTTT	CASSQDMSGDTQYF
TRBD1	few	TRBV7-8	TRBJ1-2	TGTGCCAGCAGCACCGGGACAGGGCTTGGCTACACCTTC	CASSTGTGLGYTF
TRBD2	NA	TRBV7-9	TRBJ2-7	TGTGCCAGCAGCTTATCCGGGACTATATCCTACAAGCAGTACTTC	CASSLSGTISYKQYF
TRBD1	NA	TRBV27	TRBJ2-4	TGTGCCAGCACTCAGACAGGGGGGGAAAACATTCAGTACTTC	CASTQTGGENIQYF
TRBD1	NA	TRBV5-1	TRBJ2-2	TGCGCCAGCACCCTCCACCCGCAGGGGGCCACCGGGGAGCTGTTTTTT	CASTLHPQGATGELFF
NA	NA	TRBV7-9	TRBJ2-7	TGTGCCAGCAGCCCCCAGGGAAGCCGACATTCAATGGAAGAGCAGTACTTC	CASSPQGSRHSMEEQYF
TRBD1	NA	TRBV5-6	TRBJ1-1	TGTGCCAGCAGCCGGGACAGCTTCTTTAACACTGAAGCTTTCTTT	CASSRDSFFNTEAFF
TRBD1	once	TRBV29-1	TRBJ2-2	TGCAGCGCAGACAGGGGGGCCGGGGAGCTGTTTTTT	CSADRGAGELFF
NA	NA	TRBV4-1	TRBJ2-5	TGCGCCAGCAGCCAATCAACTAGTTCGTCCCAAGAGACCCAGTACTTC	CASSQSTSSSQETQYF
NA	NA	TRBV30	TRBJ2-3	TGTGCCTGCCTAACAGATACGCAGTATTTT	CACLTDTQYF
TRBD2	NA	TRBV29-1	TRBJ2-5	TGCAGCGCTAGCGGGGAAGAGACCCAGTACTTC	CSASGEETQYF
NA	NA	TRBV28	TRBJ1-3	TGTGCCAGCAGTTTAACCCAGACTAGCTCTGGAAACACCATATATTTT	CASSLTQTSSGNTIYF
TRBD2	NA	TRBV6-5	TRBJ2-7	TGTGCCAGCAGTTATTGGGGGGGCTACGAGCAGTACTTC	CASSYWGGYEQYF
TRBD2	NA	TRBV7-9	TRBJ2-7	TGTGCCAGCAGCTCACTAGCGGGAGCGCGGGAGCAGTACTTC	CASSSLAGAREQYF
NA	NA	TRBV6-6	TRBJ1-1	TGTGCCAGCAGTGTCCTGGGGGGGGAGGACACTGAAGCTTTCTTT	CASSVLGGEDTEAFF
NA	NA	TRBV11-2	TRBJ1-6	TGTGCCAGCAGCATCCCGGGACACAGTTCACCCCTCCACTTT	CASSIPGHSSPLHF
NA	NA	TRBV7-8	TRBJ1-1	TGTGCCAGCAGCTTAGTATTTGGGACTGAGACTGAAGCTTTCTTT	CASSLVFGTETEAFF
TRBD2	NA	TRBV7-3	TRBJ2-1	TGTGCCAGCAGCTTAAATAGCGGGAGTTTCTCCTACAATGAGCAGTTCTTC	CASSLNSGSFSYNEQFF
NA	NA	TRBV30	TRBJ1-4	TGTGCCTGGAATGGGGGGGGCGAAAAACTGTTTTTT	CAWNGGGEKLFF
TRBD1	few	TRBV15	TRBJ2-5	TGTGCCACCAGCAGTCCCTACCCAAGGGGGCGAGAGACCCAGTACTTC	CATSSPYPRGRETQYF
TRBD1	NA	TRBV11-3	TRBJ2-7	TGTGCCAGCAGCTTCCCTGGGACAGTCAACGAGCAGTACTTC	CASSFPGTVNEQYF
TRBD2	NA	TRBV4-3	TRBJ2-1	TGCGCCAGCAGCCATAGTCTAGCGGGGGGGCCGGATGAGCAGTTCTTC	CASSHSLAGGPDEQFF
NA	NA	TRBV9	TRBJ1-2	TGTGCCAGCAGCGTAGCGGACAGTCAAAGTAACTATGGCTACACCTTC	CASSVADSQSNYGYTF
NA	NA	TRBV7-6	TRBJ2-5	TGTGCCAGCAGCTTCCTGCCGGGACTCCAAGAGACCCAGTACTTC	CASSFLPGLQETQYF
NA	NA	TRBV9	TRBJ1-6	TGTGCCAGCAGCGCCGACGTTGGGACGGGGGATTCACCCCTCCACTTT	CASSADVGTGDSPLHF
NA	NA	TRBV5-1	TRBJ1-1	TGCGCCAGCAGCCTCGAGAGATGGGGGCGCGGGCAAACTGAAGCTTTCTTT	CASSLERWGRGQTEAFF
NA	NA	TRBV1	TRBJ1-5	TGCACCAGCAGCCAGGGGATAAGACAGGGGCCGCTGCAGCCCCAGCATTTT	CTSSQGIRQGPLQPQHF
NA	NA	TRBV5-4	TRBJ2-7	TGTGCCAGCAGCTTAGGGGGAACCTACGAGCAGTACTTC	CASSLGGTYEQYF
NA	NA	TRBV11-2	TRBJ2-1	TGTGCCAGCAGCTTAGGTCTTAACAATGAGCAGTTCTTC	CASSLGLNNEQFF
NA	NA	TRBV9	TRBJ2-1	TGTGCCAGCAGCGTAGCTACTTGGGGAGGCGGTTACAATGAGCAGTTCTTC	CASSVATWGGGYNEQFF
TRBD1	NA	TRBV6-4	TRBJ1-1	TGTGCCAGCAGTGAGTTGAGGGACAGGGGGAAGAACACTGAAGCTTTCTTT	CASSELRDRGKNTEAFF
TRBD1	few	TRBV29-1	TRBJ1-4	TGCAGCGCCCGCGCGTTACCGGGACAGGGGGGTTTT	CSARALPGQGGF
NA	NA	TRBV27	TRBJ2-3	TGTGCCAGCACCAAAGGGACTAGCACAGATACGCAGTATTTT	CASTKGTSTDTQYF
TRBD2	NA	TRBV9	TRBJ2-3	TGTGCCAGCAGCGTAGTTGGGGGGGGGAGCACAGATACGCAGTATTTT	CASSVVGGGSTDTQYF
NA	NA	TRBV6-6	TRBJ2-2	TGTGCCAGCAGTTACTCGGGGGGCGGGGAGCTGTTTTTT	CASSYSGGGELFF
TRBD1	NA	TRBV7-6	TRBJ2-5	TGTGCCAGCAGCTTCAATTTCTTGTCAGGGGGCCGCCAAGAGACCCAGTACTTC	CASSFNFLSGGRQETQYF
NA	once	TRBV7-3	TRBJ2-1	TGTGCCAGCAGCTTAACGGGGAGTTACAATGAGCAGTTCTTC	CASSLTGSYNEQFF
NA	NA	TRBV28	TRBJ1-1	TGTGCCAGCAGTTTGTCCGGGACTGAAGCTTTCTTT	CASSLSGTEAFF
TRBD2	NA	TRBV19	TRBJ2-1	TGTGCCAGTAGTATCGCGGCGGGAGGGCCCTACAATGAGCAGTTCTTC	CASSIAAGGPYNEQFF
NA	NA	TRBV2	TRBJ1-1	TGTGCCAGCAGTGATTTGGGCAGTATGAACACTGAAGCTTTCTTT	CASSDLGSMNTEAFF
TRBD1	few	TRBV25-1	TRBJ1-2	TGTGCCAGCAGTAAAGACAGGGCCTATGGCTACACCTTC	CASSKDRAYGYTF
TRBD1	NA	TRBV19	TRBJ1-2	TGTGCCAGTAGGCCGGGGGACAGACATTGGGGCTACACCTTC	CASRPGDRHWGYTF
NA	NA	TRBV7-3	TRBJ2-3	TGTGCCAGCAGCTTAAGGCCTAGCACAGATACGCAGTATTTT	CASSLRPSTDTQYF
TRBD2	few	TRBV7-2	TRBJ2-1	TGTGCCAGCAGCCCTCACTCGGGACTAGCCGACAATGAGCAGTTCTTC	CASSPHSGLADNEQFF
TRBD2	NA	TRBV19	TRBJ2-3	TGTGCCAGTAGTAGACTAGCGGCCTCTAGCACAGATACGCAGTATTTT	CASSRLAASSTDTQYF
TRBD2	NA	TRBV10-1	TRBJ2-5	TGCGCCAGCAGTGAGGATGGGACTAGCGGGGGGGAAGAGACCCAGTACTTC	CASSEDGTSGGEETQYF